The source of this T cell receptor beta chain is a study of monozygotic twins with inflammatory bowel disease. Regarding the study as a whole: No difference was seen in repertoire similarity between concordant and discordant twins, possibly from limited power. Clonotypes shared with others were fewer in IBD patients than in healthy twins, especially with disease activity. Healthy co-twins exceeded IBD patients in TCRbeta diversity as measured by inverse Simpson.

TCRdb re-called the 5' RACE reads and gives one entry per CDR3 protein, without DNA. Its table lists fewer than 400,000 distinct CDR3 sequences. Concerning this clonotype itself: Its antigen is not identified.

Per the germline V gene, CDR1 is MNHEY and CDR2 is SVGAGI. This CDR3 is built from 13 residues. The chain couples TRBV6-5 to TRBJ2-1; TCRdb calls TRBD2, which cannot be checked without DNA. The specimen sequenced was blood. This TCR was sampled from a human donor with ulcerative colitis or Crohn's disease, or a healthy co-twin of an affected twin (not recorded which). The CDR3 reads CASRRDPAIEQFF.